This T cell receptor (beta chain) comes out of a study of blood T cell repertoires in COVID-19. CDR3 length: 14 residues. Germline CDR1 KGHSH, CDR2 LQKENI. J lost 5 bases, V lost 4 bases, and 5 bases had no gene match. Data came from immunoSEQ multiplex PCR; TCRdb stores just in-frame clones and leaves some out. Of fewer than 40,000 clones listed, roughly 90% are singletons. The sequence was obtained from a man between 65 and 79 years old with active COVID-19. The sample comprised peripheral blood. The chain has TRBV18 and TRBJ1-1, with 9 bases fitting TRBD1. CDR3 bases: TGTGCCAGCTCACGGACCGGGACAGGGACTGAAGCTTTCTTT. Protein product: CASSRTGTGTEAFF.